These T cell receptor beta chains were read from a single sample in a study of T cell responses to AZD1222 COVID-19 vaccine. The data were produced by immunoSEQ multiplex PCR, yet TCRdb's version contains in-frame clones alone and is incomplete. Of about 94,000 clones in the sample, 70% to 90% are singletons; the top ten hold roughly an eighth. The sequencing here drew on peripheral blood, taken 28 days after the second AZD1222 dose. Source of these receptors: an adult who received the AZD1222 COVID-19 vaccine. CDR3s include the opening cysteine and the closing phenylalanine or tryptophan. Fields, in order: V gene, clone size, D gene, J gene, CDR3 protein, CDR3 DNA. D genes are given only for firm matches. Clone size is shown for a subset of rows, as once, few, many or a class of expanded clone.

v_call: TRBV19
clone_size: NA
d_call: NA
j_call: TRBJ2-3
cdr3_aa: CASSMAGNTDTQYF
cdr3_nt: TGTGCCAGTAGTATGGCGGGGAACACAGATACGCAGTATTTT

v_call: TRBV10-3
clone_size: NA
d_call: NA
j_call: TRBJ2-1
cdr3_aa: CAISDDQRPYNEQFF
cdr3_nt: TGTGCCATCAGTGACGACCAGCGTCCCTACAATGAGCAGTTCTTC

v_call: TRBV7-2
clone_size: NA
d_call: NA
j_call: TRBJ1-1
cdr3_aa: CASSSRVTTGEAFF
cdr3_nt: TGTGCCAGCAGCTCGAGGGTTACAACGGGTGAAGCTTTCTTT

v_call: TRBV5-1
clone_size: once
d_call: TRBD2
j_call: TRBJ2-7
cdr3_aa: CASSIQGLAPYEQYF
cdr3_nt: TGCGCCAGCAGCATCCAGGGACTAGCGCCTTACGAGCAGTACTTC

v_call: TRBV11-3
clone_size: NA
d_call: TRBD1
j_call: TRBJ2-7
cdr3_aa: CASTPGQGIYEQYF
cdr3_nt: TGTGCCAGCACCCCGGGACAGGGCATATACGAGCAGTACTTC

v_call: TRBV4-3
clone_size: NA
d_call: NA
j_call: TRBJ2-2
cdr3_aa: CASSQDRAAVTGELFF
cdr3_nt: TGCGCCAGCAGCCAAGATCGCGCGGCGGTCACCGGGGAGCTGTTTTTT

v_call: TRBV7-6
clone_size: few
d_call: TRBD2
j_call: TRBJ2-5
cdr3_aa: CASSRGLAGGSMGETQYF
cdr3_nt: TGTGCCAGCAGCCGCGGACTAGCGGGAGGGAGTATGGGAGAGACCCAGTACTTC

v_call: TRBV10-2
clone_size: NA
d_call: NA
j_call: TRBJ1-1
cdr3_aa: CASRDMGLHGDGTEAFF
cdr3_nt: TGCGCCAGCAGGGACATGGGCCTCCATGGGGACGGAACTGAAGCTTTCTTT

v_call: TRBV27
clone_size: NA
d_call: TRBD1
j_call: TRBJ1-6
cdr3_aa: CASSFTWTGRSPLHF
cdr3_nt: TGTGCCAGCAGCTTTACCTGGACAGGGCGCTCACCCCTCCACTTT

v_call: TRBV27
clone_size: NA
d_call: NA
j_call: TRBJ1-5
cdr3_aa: CASSALGVVQPQHF
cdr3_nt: TGTGCCAGCAGTGCCCTGGGGGTTGTTCAGCCCCAGCATTTT

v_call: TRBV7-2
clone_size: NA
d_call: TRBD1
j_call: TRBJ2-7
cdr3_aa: CASSLSGGRGEQYF
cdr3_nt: TGTGCCAGCAGCTTATCAGGGGGACGGGGCGAGCAGTACTTC

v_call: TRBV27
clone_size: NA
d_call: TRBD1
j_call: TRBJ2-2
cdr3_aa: CASSLKWTGMKTGELFF
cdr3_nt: TGTGCCAGCAGTTTAAAGTGGACAGGGATGAAAACCGGGGAGCTGTTTTTT

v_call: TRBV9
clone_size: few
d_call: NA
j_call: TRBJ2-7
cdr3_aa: CASSRASVGNEQYF
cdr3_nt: TGTGCCAGCAGCCGGGCCAGCGTCGGGAACGAGCAGTACTTC

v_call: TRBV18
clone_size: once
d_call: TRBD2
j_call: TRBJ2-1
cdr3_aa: CASSPPSGVSGEQFF
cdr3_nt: TGTGCCAGCTCACCCCCTAGCGGGGTATCGGGGGAGCAGTTCTTC

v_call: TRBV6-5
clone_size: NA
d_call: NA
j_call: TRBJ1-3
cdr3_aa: CASSNGGEGNTIYF
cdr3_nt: TGTGCCAGCAGCAACGGGGGGGAAGGAAACACCATATATTTT

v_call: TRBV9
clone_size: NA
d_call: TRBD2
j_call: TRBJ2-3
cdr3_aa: CASSAPRGAGSLGTDTQYF
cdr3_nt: TGTGCCAGCAGCGCCCCGCGGGGGGCCGGATCCCTAGGCACAGATACGCAGTATTTT

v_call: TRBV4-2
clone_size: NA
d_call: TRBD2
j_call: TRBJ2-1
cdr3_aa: CASSRGSSYNEQFF
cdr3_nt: TGTGCCAGCAGTCGCGGGAGCTCCTACAATGAGCAGTTCTTC

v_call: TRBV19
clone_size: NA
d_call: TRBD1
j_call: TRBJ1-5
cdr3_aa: CASSTGTGPSF
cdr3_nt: TGTGCCAGTAGTACCGGGACAGGTCCGTCATTT

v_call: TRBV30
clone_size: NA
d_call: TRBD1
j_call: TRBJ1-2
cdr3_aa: CAWSPDRRPYGYTF
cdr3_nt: TGTGCCTGGAGTCCGGACAGGCGACCCTATGGCTACACCTTC

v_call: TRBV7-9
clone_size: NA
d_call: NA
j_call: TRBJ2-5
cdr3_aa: CASREQETQYF
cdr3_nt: TGTGCCAGCAGAGAGCAAGAGACCCAGTACTTC

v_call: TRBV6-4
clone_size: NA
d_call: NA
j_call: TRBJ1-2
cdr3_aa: CASSDSQGYGYTF
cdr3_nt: TGTGCCAGCAGTGACTCCCAGGGATATGGCTACACCTTC

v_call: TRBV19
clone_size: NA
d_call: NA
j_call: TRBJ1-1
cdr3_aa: CASTQELLNTEAFF
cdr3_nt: TGTGCCAGTACCCAGGAGCTATTGAACACTGAAGCTTTCTTT

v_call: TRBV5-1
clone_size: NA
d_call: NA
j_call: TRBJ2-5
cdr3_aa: CASLPEGLGETQYF
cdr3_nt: TGCGCCAGCCTGCCTGAGGGATTAGGCGAGACCCAGTACTTC

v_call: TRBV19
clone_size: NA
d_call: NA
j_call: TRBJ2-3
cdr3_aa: CASSRTGTMADTQYF
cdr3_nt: TGTGCCAGTAGTAGAACCGGGACAATGGCAGATACGCAGTATTTT

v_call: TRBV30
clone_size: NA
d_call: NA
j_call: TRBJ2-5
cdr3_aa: CASTSRGPLRGLYQETQYF
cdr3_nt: TGTGCCTCAACCTCAAGGGGTCCTCTTAGGGGGTTGTACCAAGAGACCCAGTACTTC